Listed below are T cell receptor beta chains from one sample, sequenced in a study of blood T cell repertoires in COVID-19. The assay was immunoSEQ multiplex PCR, and TCRdb's table has in-frame clones only and misses some. This sample has approximately 150,000 clones; more than 75% occur once, and the top ten carry roughly 35%. Material: peripheral blood. The origin of the receptors is a man in his forties or fifties who had recovered from COVID-19. Both conserved end residues are trimmed from each CDR3.

V: TRBV11-1; J: TRBJ2-5; CDR3: ASSYQLAGGLETQY
V: TRBV6-2/TRBV6-3; J: TRBJ1-6; CDR3: ASSPLTENSPLH
V: TRBV10-2; J: TRBJ2-7; CDR3: ASSDNYEQY
V: TRBV18; J: TRBJ2-7; CDR3: ASSPAELVVVPPEKQY
V: TRBV6-6; J: TRBJ2-7; CDR3: ASTSTGQGDYEQY
V: TRBV3-1/TRBV3-2; J: TRBJ2-2; CDR3: ASSREPGGFTGELF
V: TRBV6-5; J: TRBJ1-5; CDR3: ASNGQITQPQH
V: TRBV9; J: TRBJ1-3; CDR3: ASSSRTSPGNTIY
V: TRBV19; J: TRBJ1-2; CDR3: ASSPGVMSPLYGYT
V: TRBV11-3; J: TRBJ2-7; CDR3: ASSRARGSYEQY
V: TRBV13; J: TRBJ2-2; CDR3: ASSFRERGTGELF
V: TRBV5-5; J: TRBJ1-1; CDR3: ASSLLGRGTEAF
V: TRBV19; J: TRBJ2-2; CDR3: ASSINVLAGAPGELF
V: TRBV9; J: TRBJ2-5; CDR3: ASSVAASPRETQY
V: TRBV4-2; J: TRBJ1-4; CDR3: ASSPRTGEVSTNEKLF
V: TRBV6-5; J: TRBJ2-3; CDR3: ASRIQTGADTQY
V: TRBV5-1; J: TRBJ1-2; CDR3: ASSSGDRGLGYT
V: TRBV6-6; J: TRBJ2-7; CDR3: ASSKDRGRINEQY
V: TRBV7-2; J: TRBJ1-1; CDR3: ASSSKTGEMNTEAF
V: TRBV7-9; J: TRBJ2-7; CDR3: ASRSDSVYEQY
V: TRBV5-6; J: TRBJ1-1; CDR3: ASSLKQLPEAF
V: TRBV13; J: TRBJ1-3; CDR3: ASSHRLHSSGNTIY
V: TRBV9; J: TRBJ2-7; CDR3: ASSPRVSSYEQY
V: TRBV19; J: TRBJ1-5; CDR3: ASSPGRGEGQPQH
V: TRBV4-2; J: TRBJ2-5; CDR3: ASSRQVRQGAGETQY
V: TRBV7-2; J: TRBJ2-7; CDR3: ASSLWVAGGEQY
V: TRBV5-4; J: TRBJ2-7; CDR3: ASSLDGQGYEQY